These 18 T cell receptor beta chains were sequenced from one sample in a study of blood T cell repertoires in COVID-19. Repertoires were generated with immunoSEQ multiplex PCR, while TCRdb's copy carries only in-frame clones and drops some. This table has about 160,000 clones, about four fifths appearing once. Material for sequencing was peripheral blood. These receptors came from a man in his 70s who had recovered from COVID-19.

The rearrangement joins TRBV2 to TRBJ2-7, with D possibly being TRBD1 (6 bases). Trimming took 6 bases from V and 0 from J, leaving 15 bases between them. Germline loops: CDR1 SNHLY, CDR2 FYNNEI. The CDR3 covers 15 residues. CDR3 sequence (DNA): TGTGCCAGCAGGGACCGGGACACCATCTCCTACGAGCAGTACTTC. The encoded protein is CASRDRDTISYEQYF.

The chain employs TRBV6-5 and TRBJ2-5; D gene unclear. This CDR3 comprises 14 residues. CDR1 is MNHEY, CDR2 SVGAGI, per germline. Trimming stripped 5 bases from V and 5 bases from J, with 15 bases between. CDR3 nucleotide sequence: TGTGCCAGCAGTCGAACTGGCCTGAGGGAGACCCAGTACTTC. Its translation: CASSRTGLRETQYF.

The chain links TRBV19 to TRBJ2-7; TRBD1 matches at 10 bases. CDR1 is LNHDA and CDR2 is SQIVND in the germline V gene (reference sequence). The CDR3 spans 15 residues. Trimming removed 5 bases from V and 2 bases from J; junction bases left unmatched: 6. The CDR3 spells CASSPDRGRPYEQYF. Written as DNA, the CDR3 is TGTGCCAGTAGTCCAGACAGGGGGCGACCCTACGAGCAGTACTTC.

The V call is TRBV30, the J call TRBJ2-7; 7 nucleotides align to TRBD1. The CDR3 covers 14 residues. The trim removed 4 bases at V and 2 bases at J, leaving 8 bases unmatched. The germline V gene has CDR1 GTSNPN and CDR2 SVGIG (reference sequence). The chain's CDR3 is CAWNRDSTTYEQYF. CDR3 in DNA: TGTGCCTGGAACCGGGACAGTACAACCTACGAGCAGTACTTC.

The gene calls are TRBV19 and TRBJ1-5, with a weak D call TRBD1 (5 bases). V lost 3 bases to trimming and J lost 3 bases, with 6 bases between them. Germline lookup yields CDR1 LNHDA and CDR2 SQIVND (reference sequence). The CDR3 extends over 13 amino acids. This CDR3 reads CASSIRANQPQHF. As DNA, the CDR3 is TGTGCCAGTAGTATCAGGGCCAATCAGCCCCAGCATTTT.

The table lists this clone with many counts. V gene TRBV5-1 combines with J gene TRBJ1-1, with 9 bases matching TRBD1. V lost 7 bases and J lost 3; bases outside the gene matches: 4. The CDR3 sequence is 13 residues long. The germline V gene has CDR1 SGHRS and CDR2 YFSETQ. In DNA form, the CDR3 reads TGCGCCAGCCAACAGGGGGCTGACACTGAAGCTTTCTTT. Protein: CASQQGADTEAFF.

CDR3 DNA sequence: TGTGCCAGCAGCAGGGTTTCCACAGATACGCAGTATTTT. Translation: CASSRVSTDTQYF. The chain employs TRBV28 and TRBJ2-3, with D possibly TRBD1 on 5 matching bases. The CDR3 is 13 amino acids. From germline, CDR1 is MDHEN and CDR2 SYDVKM. The V gene lost 6 bases and the J gene lost 2 bases, with 9 bases spanning the gap.

V usage is TRBV10-2 and J usage is TRBJ2-1; a possible D gene is TRBD2 (6 bases). Germline V CDR1 and CDR2: WSHSY, SAAADI. CDR3 size: 14 residues. Trimming took 8 bases from V and 0 from J, leaving 11 bases between them. The chain's CDR3 is CASRGDFSYNEQFF. CDR3 bases: TGCGCCAGCCGTGGGGACTTCTCCTACAATGAGCAGTTCTTC.

The chain links TRBV5-1 to TRBJ2-2; the match to TRBD1 covers 7 bases. This CDR3 spans 15 amino acids. The V and J ends lost 4 bases and 3 bases, in that order; junction bases with no gene match: 6. Germline loops: CDR1 SGHRS, CDR2 YFSETQ. The CDR3 nucleotides read TGCGCCAGCAGCGGAATGACAGGGCACACCGGGGAGCTGTTTTTT. Its protein is CASSGMTGHTGELFF.

The chain combines TRBV7-2 with TRBJ1-3; 8 nucleotides match TRBD1. With V trimmed by 0 bases and J by 0 bases, 4 bases remained unmatched. In germline, CDR1 is SGHTA, CDR2 FQGNSA. The CDR3 is made up of 17 amino acids. The CDR3 loop reads CASSLAGTGNSGNTIYF. CDR3 DNA: TGTGCCAGCAGCTTAGCCGGGACAGGCAACTCTGGAAACACCATATATTTT.

The rearrangement joins TRBV5-4 to TRBJ2-1; D might be TRBD2 (6 bases). CDR1 SGHNT and CDR2 YYREEE come from the germline V gene (reference sequence). The CDR3 contains 16 residues. The V and J ends lost 3 bases and 0 bases respectively, with 13 bases between them. CDR3 loop: CASSSGAGSSYNEQFF. The CDR3 DNA follows: TGTGCCAGCAGCTCGGGAGCTGGTAGCTCCTACAATGAGCAGTTCTTC.

The chain employs TRBV27 and TRBJ2-1; 7 nucleotides align to TRBD1. CDR1 is MNHEY and CDR2 is SMNVEV in the germline V gene (reference sequence). The V segment lost 3 bases and the J segment 3 bases; nucleotides outside the gene matches: 5. The CDR3 is 15 residues long. The CDR3 DNA sequence: TGTGCCAGCAGTTTGGGACAGATGGGCTACAATGAGCAGTTCTTC. It specifies CASSLGQMGYNEQFF.

This clone came up a few times. The sample contains more than one DNA sequence encoding this CDR3. The chain joins TRBV18 to TRBJ1-5, with D possibly being TRBD1 (6 bases). This CDR3 spans 13 amino acids. Germline V gene sequence: CDR1 KGHSH, CDR2 LQKENI. V was trimmed by 2 bases and J by 5 bases, leaving 7 bases between them. The CDR3 DNA reads as TGTGCCAGCTCACCAGGGGGCGATCAGCCCCAGCATTTT. Translation gives CASSPGGDQPQHF.

The V gene is TRBV5-5, the J gene TRBJ2-1; D may be TRBD1 (6 bases). The CDR3 totals 15 residues. Trimming cost V 1 base and J 6 bases, with 14 bases left between them. Germline V gene sequence: CDR1 SGHKS, CDR2 YYEKEE (reference sequence). The CDR3: CASSLPGRGINEQFF. As DNA, the CDR3 is TGTGCCAGCAGCTTGCCCGGCAGGGGAATCAATGAGCAGTTCTTC.

The rearrangement links TRBV6-5 to TRBJ2-1, with 13 positions matching TRBD2. Germline assignment: CDR1 MNHEY and CDR2 SVGAGI. CDR3 size: 16 residues. Germline trimming cut 4 bases from V and 8 bases from J; bases unmatched to any gene: 8. CDR3 bases: TGTGCCAGCAGTTCCCCGACTAGCGGGAGGCCAGATGAGCAGTTCTTC. This translates into CASSSPTSGRPDEQFF.

The CDR3, as DNA: TGTGCCAGCACGGGAGTGAACACTGAAGCTTTCTTT. Amino acids: CASTGVNTEAFF. This rearrangement joins TRBV6-5 to TRBJ1-1, with no clear D. V was trimmed by 7 bases and J by 0 bases, leaving 6 bases between them. The CDR3 is 12 residues long. Per germline, CDR1 MNHEY and CDR2 SVGAGI.

The chain combines TRBV5-1 with TRBJ2-7; 9 bases agree with TRBD1. The V segment lost 4 bases and the J segment 3 bases; nucleotides outside the gene matches: 8. This CDR3 is 15 amino acids long. CDR1 is SGHRS and CDR2 is YFSETQ in the germline V gene. CDR3 in amino acids: CASSGGQGSFYEQYF. The CDR3 DNA is TGCGCCAGCAGCGGGGGACAGGGAAGTTTCTACGAGCAGTACTTC.

This clone is judged medium-sized. The rearrangement links TRBV24-1 to TRBJ2-6; D is unclear. Trimming cost V 3 bases and J 0 bases, with 8 bases left between them. CDR1 is KGHDR, CDR2 SFDVKD, per germline. The CDR3 runs to 16 residues. The CDR3 spells CATSDVKSSGANVLTF. CDR3 coding DNA: TGTGCCACCAGTGATGTCAAGAGCTCTGGGGCCAACGTCCTGACTTTC.